The text below deals with one T cell receptor beta chain. TCRdb's table, derived via immunoSEQ multiplex PCR, lists solely in-frame clones and lacks some. This table holds 60,000 or so clones, around four fifths found once. The data were obtained in a study of pediatric ulcerative colitis. V was pared by 0 bases and J by 4 bases, with 9 bases between. The CDR3 sequence is 14 residues long. From germline, CDR1 is GTSNPN and CDR2 SVGIG (reference sequence). The sample consisted of blood. This chain connects TRBV30 to TRBJ2-2; perhaps TRBD1 as D (6 bases). The sequence came from a boy under 18 with moderate ulcerative colitis. CDR3 sequence (DNA): TGTGCCTGGAGTGTCAACAGGGTCACCGGGGAGCTGTTTTTT. It codes for CAWSVNRVTGELFF.